The next 27 T cell receptor beta chains were all read from a single sample in a study of cytomegalovirus exposure and HLA in healthy donors. Primers: 60 Vbeta forward and 13 Jbeta reverse. The method was immunoSEQ multiplex PCR; TCRdb's version includes in-frame clones alone and lacks a portion of them. The table has approximately 100,000 clones, 65% to 80% seen once. Specimen: PBMCs. Receptor source: a female donor in good health and CMV-seropositive.

This chain links TRBV5-1 with TRBJ2-7, with 10 bases lining up with TRBD1. Germline V gene data show CDR1 as SGHRS and CDR2 as YFSETQ. The length of the CDR3 is 15 residues. V dropped 2 bases and J dropped 6; count of bases not matched to a gene: 8. CDR3 protein: CASSLIPGTGAEQYF. In DNA, the CDR3 is TGCGCCAGCAGCTTAATCCCCGGGACAGGGGCCGAGCAGTACTTC.

The chain links TRBV27 to TRBJ2-1; 7 nucleotides line up with TRBD1. Germline V lookup: CDR1 MNHEY, CDR2 SMNVEV (reference sequence). The CDR3 covers 16 residues. The trim removed 4 bases at V and 4 bases at J, leaving 10 bases unmatched. This CDR3 is CASSSWTPTGYNEQFF. The DNA of the CDR3 is TGTGCCAGCAGTTCCTGGACCCCGACAGGGTACAATGAGCAGTTCTTC.

This sequence joins TRBV5-1 and TRBJ1-2, with D hard to call. The CDR3 consists of 13 residues. Trimming pared 4 bases from V and 5 bases from J, leaving 12 bases between. CDR1 SGHRS and CDR2 YFSETQ come from the germline V gene. The CDR3 protein is CASSVTREYGYTF. Written as DNA, the CDR3 is TGCGCCAGCAGCGTTACCCGGGAGTATGGCTACACCTTC.

The chain links TRBV4-3 to TRBJ1-2, with 8 bases fitting TRBD1. The junction had 11 bases not matched to a gene; V was cut back by 7 bases and J by 4 bases. From germline, CDR1 is LGHNA and CDR2 YSLEER. The CDR3 runs 15 residues. The CDR3 DNA reads TGCGCCAGCAATCAGGGGGCGGACAGGAGCTATGGCTACACCTTC. Protein: CASNQGADRSYGYTF.

Comment on this clone: This same CDR3 is encoded by further DNA sequences in the sample. J is TRBJ2-3 and V is TRBV28, with a tentative D call TRBD2 (6 bases). Germline V gene lookup returns CDR1 MDHEN and CDR2 SYDVKM. CDR3 length: 14 amino acids. V was cut by 3 bases and J by 3 bases, with 10 bases left in between. CDR3 amino acids: CASSFLAGTDTQYF. The CDR3, as DNA: TGTGCCAGCAGTTTCTTGGCGGGGACAGATACGCAGTATTTT.

The genes are TRBV18 and TRBJ2-7; TRBD2 matches at 10 bases. J lost 6 bases, V lost 6 bases, and 11 bases had no gene match. Germline V gives CDR1 KGHSH, CDR2 LQKENI. This CDR3 contains 15 residues. CDR3 sequence reads: CASSQDLAGVSEQYF. The CDR3 nucleotides are TGTGCCAGCTCCCAAGATCTAGCGGGAGTCAGCGAGCAGTACTTC.

This chain links TRBV5-1 with TRBJ2-5; 9 positions match TRBD2. The CDR3 covers 15 residues. Germline CDR1 SGHRS, CDR2 YFSETQ. After removal of 0 bases from V and 2 bases from J, the junction contained 2 bases not matched to a gene. The CDR3 loop is CASSLGLADQETQYF. The CDR3, as DNA: TGCGCCAGCAGCTTGGGACTAGCGGATCAAGAGACCCAGTACTTC. The full variable domain, completed using reference TRBV5-1 and TRBJ2-5, is KAGVTQTPRYLIKTRGQQVTLSCSPISGHRSVSWYQQTPGQGLQFLFEYFSETQRNKGNFPGRFSGRQFSNSRSEMNVSTLELGDSALYLCASSLGLADQETQYFGPGTRLLVL.

This clone was counted a single time. The V gene is TRBV19, the J gene TRBJ1-2, with 12 bases matching TRBD1. The CDR3 loop spans 14 amino acids. In germline, CDR1 is LNHDA, CDR2 SQIVND (reference sequence). J gave up 7 bases and V 7 bases, and 7 bases lay outside the gene matches. The CDR3 nucleotides read TGTGCCAGTAAGACGGGACAGGGGGCGCTTGGCTACACCTTC. It is translated as CASKTGQGALGYTF. Based on the CDR3 plus reference TRBV19 and TRBJ1-2, the full variable domain is DGGITQSPKYLFRKEGQNVTLSCEQNLNHDAMYWYRQDPGQGLRLIYYSQIVNDFQKGDIAEGYSVSREKKESFPLTVTSAQKNPTAFYLCASKTGQGALGYTFGSGTRLTVV.

The V and J genes are TRBV7-8 and TRBJ2-2; TRBD1 might be the D (6 bases). CDR3 length: 15 amino acids. Per the germline V gene, CDR1 is SGHVS and CDR2 is FQNEAQ. Trimming shortened V by 4 bases and J by 3 bases, and 12 bases separated the two germline ends. The CDR3 protein is CASSSHRVYTGELFF. The CDR3, as DNA: TGTGCCAGCAGCTCTCACAGGGTTTACACCGGGGAGCTGTTTTTT.

The chain recombines TRBV27 with TRBJ2-1; 7 nucleotides line up with TRBD2. CDR1 is MNHEY and CDR2 is SMNVEV in the germline V gene (reference sequence). V shed 5 bases, J shed 7 bases, and the junction held 14 bases outside the gene matches. The CDR3 covers 16 residues. CDR3 sequence: CASSPLGAGRQNEQFF. The DNA for the CDR3 is TGTGCCAGCAGTCCACTCGGGGCCGGGAGGCAGAATGAGCAGTTCTTC.

V and J are TRBV18 and TRBJ2-7; 7 nucleotides align to TRBD2. There are 12 residues in the CDR3. CDR1 is KGHSH and CDR2 is LQKENI in the germline V gene. Losses at the gene ends were 0 bases for V and 13 bases for J; bases not matched to a gene: 6. In DNA, the CDR3 is TGTGCCAGCTCACCACCGGGGCGGGGACTATACTTC. Residues: CASSPPGRGLYF.

This CDR3 is CASGFGRTVSNQPQHF. The CDR3 DNA reads TGTGCTAGTGGTTTCGGCCGGACAGTTAGCAATCAGCCCCAGCATTTT. The genes are TRBV12-5 and TRBJ1-5; maybe TRBD1 (6 bases). The CDR3 runs 16 residues. Trimming took 3 bases from V and 0 from J, leaving 12 bases between them. CDR1 and CDR2 from the germline V gene are LGHNT and FRNRAP.

This chain uses TRBV25-1 with TRBJ2-1, with 9 bases fitting TRBD2. The CDR3 length is 16 residues. Per germline, CDR1 MGHDK and CDR2 SYGVNS. The V and J ends lost 2 bases and 7 bases, in that order; junction bases with no gene match: 9. In DNA, the CDR3 is TGTGCCAGCAGTGAAGGGGCTAGCGGGACCGGGAATGAGCAGTTCTTC. Amino acids: CASSEGASGTGNEQFF.

The chain uses TRBV4-3 and TRBJ2-7; D is perhaps TRBD2 (6 bases). Deletions cut 3 bases from V and 3 bases from J, with 12 bases between. There are 14 residues in the CDR3. Germline loops: CDR1 LGHNA, CDR2 YSLEER. For the CDR3, the DNA is TGCGCCAGCAGCCAGGGCTTGGGGGGCTACGAGCAGTACTTC. Its translation is CASSQGLGGYEQYF.

The rearrangement joins TRBV4-1 to TRBJ2-5; TRBD2 aligns across 9 bases. Germline CDR1 MGHRA, CDR2 YSYEKL. This CDR3 is built from 18 residues. V was pared by 0 bases and J by 5 bases, with 13 bases of the junction left unmatched. The CDR3 reads CASSQDGVAGAPGETQYF. The CDR3, as DNA: TGCGCCAGCAGCCAAGATGGAGTAGCGGGAGCCCCCGGGGAGACCCAGTACTTC.

The chain links TRBV18 to TRBJ1-3; no clear D gene. The ends were cut back, 4 bases at V and 0 bases at J, with 10 bases in the middle. The CDR3 has 15 amino acids. The germline V gene encodes CDR1 KGHSH and CDR2 LQKENI. Here the CDR3 DNA reads TGTGCCAGCTCACTGGACTCGAGCTCTGGAAACACCATATATTTT. Protein: CASSLDSSSGNTIYF. Full variable domain (missing parts from reference TRBV18 and TRBJ1-3): NAGVMQNPRHLVRRRGQEARLRCSPMKGHSHVYWYRQLPEEGLKFMVYLQKENIIDESGMPKERFSAEFPKEGPSILRIQQVVRGDSAAYFCASSLDSSSGNTIYFGEGSWLTVV.

This chain connects TRBV9 to TRBJ2-7; weak D call: TRBD1 (6 bases). Germline V gene sequence: CDR1 SGDLS, CDR2 YYNGEE. V gave up 4 bases and J gave up 3 bases, with 8 bases separating them. This CDR3 spans 12 amino acids. CDR3: CASSQTGYEQYF. CDR3 bases: TGTGCCAGCAGCCAGACAGGCTACGAGCAGTACTTC.

The chain carries TRBV7-2 and TRBJ1-3; 8 positions match TRBD1. From germline, CDR1 is SGHTA and CDR2 FQGNSA. The CDR3 has 17 amino acids. V shed 5 bases, J shed 0 bases, and the junction held 9 bases outside the gene matches. The CDR3 is CASSRQGNIFSGNTIYF. The CDR3 bases are TGTGCCAGCAGCCGACAGGGGAACATCTTCTCTGGAAACACCATATATTTT.

The rearrangement links TRBV1 to TRBJ2-7; TRBD1 is the table's D call and was not checked against the DNA. TRBV1 is an annotated pseudogene. The CDR3 spans 18 residues. CDR3 nucleotide sequence: TGCACCAGCAGCCAAGAAAAGGGCCGGGACAGGGGTGTTTCCGAGCAGTACTTC. Translated: CTSSQEKGRDRGVSEQYF.

This clone has more than one count but fewer than ten. The chain couples TRBV5-1 to TRBJ1-4, with TRBD1 matching 7 bases. This CDR3 has 15 amino acids. J lost 8 bases, V lost 6 bases, and 13 bases had no gene match. From germline, CDR1 is SGHRS and CDR2 YFSETQ. CDR3 protein: CASKKGDRAREKLFF. For the CDR3, the DNA is TGCGCCAGCAAAAAAGGTGACAGGGCGAGAGAAAAACTGTTTTTT.

This clone was recorded a few times. The V gene is TRBV28, the J gene TRBJ2-5; no clear D gene. CDR1 and CDR2 (germline): MDHEN, SYDVKM. V shed 6 bases and J shed 5 bases, with 22 bases lying between them. The CDR3 covers 16 residues. The CDR3 bases are TGTGCCAGCAGCAAAACGACTGGCAGTTTCGGGGAGACCCAGTACTTC. Amino acids: CASSKTTGSFGETQYF. Drawing the rest from reference TRBV28 and TRBJ2-5, the complete variable domain is DVKVTQSSRYLVKRTGEKVFLECVQDMDHENMFWYRQDPGLGLRLIYFSYDVKMKEKGDIPEGYSVSREKKERFSLILESASTNQTSMYLCASSKTTGSFGETQYFGPGTRLLVL.

In this sample, this clone turned up once. CDR3 bases: TGTGCCAGCAGCTTAAAATGGGACAGGGCACACAATGAGCAGTTCTTC. It specifies CASSLKWDRAHNEQFF. The J gene is TRBJ2-1, the V gene TRBV7-3, with 9 bases aligning to TRBD1. Germline V CDR1 and CDR2: SGHTA, FQGTGA. V was pared by 1 base and J by 5 bases, with 6 bases of the junction left unmatched. The length of the CDR3 is 16 residues.

The V gene is TRBV2, the J gene TRBJ2-1, with a tentative D call TRBD1 (6 bases). CDR3 size: 12 residues. Germline V CDR1 and CDR2: SNHLY, FYNNEI. V lost 6 bases and J lost 9, with 12 bases in between. The CDR3 is CASRVTGSEQFF. CDR3 bases: TGTGCCAGCAGGGTTACAGGGAGTGAGCAGTTCTTC.

This clone was detected only once. The chain is built from TRBV7-9 and TRBJ1-2; D is uncertain. Trimming took 1 base from V and 8 from J, leaving 17 bases between them. Germline lookup yields CDR1 SEHNR and CDR2 FQNEAQ (reference sequence). The CDR3 is made up of 15 amino acids. As DNA, the CDR3 is TGTGCCAGCAGCTTAGAACAAGCGCAGCCCAAAGGCTACACCTTC. Its protein is CASSLEQAQPKGYTF. The full variable domain, in which reference TRBV7-9 and TRBJ1-2 provide the parts outside the CDR3, is DTGVSQNPRHKITKRGQNVTFRCDPISEHNRLYWYRQTLGQGPEFLTYFQNEAQLEKSRLLSDRFSAERPKGSFSTLEIQRTEQGDSAMYLCASSLEQAQPKGYTFGSGTRLTVV.

The rearrangement links TRBV7-3 to TRBJ2-3; the D gene is possibly TRBD2 (6 bases). From germline, CDR1 is SGHTA and CDR2 FQGTGA. V was shortened by 5 bases and J by 6 bases, with 18 bases between the two germline ends. CDR3 length: 15 residues. The CDR3 bases are TGTGCCAGCAGCCAAGAGGGACTTCATGGGGATACGCAGTATTTT. Encoded protein: CASSQEGLHGDTQYF.

V gene TRBV18 combines with J gene TRBJ2-3, with D maybe TRBD1 (6 bases). In germline, CDR1 is KGHSH, CDR2 LQKENI. The CDR3 has 15 amino acids. V lost 6 bases to trimming and J lost 3 bases, with 16 bases between them. The CDR3 DNA is TGTGCCAGCTCTCTTTACGGCCAGGGGACAGATACGCAGTATTTT. It translates to CASSLYGQGTDTQYF.

V gene TRBV5-4 combines with J gene TRBJ2-1; 9 bases map to TRBD2. Germline CDR1 is SGHNT and CDR2 is YYREEE (reference sequence). The junction had 4 bases not matched to a gene; V was cut back by 4 bases and J by 2 bases. The CDR3 length is 15 residues. The CDR3 sequence: CASSPSGGPYNEQFF. DNA of the CDR3: TGTGCCAGCAGCCCAAGCGGGGGGCCCTACAATGAGCAGTTCTTC.